One T cell receptor (beta chain) is described in this entry. This CDR3 is built from 13 residues. The V end was cut by 2 bases, the J end by 1 base, with 6 bases between. Looked up from germline, CDR1 is SGHNT and CDR2 is YENEEA. Profiling relied on immunoSEQ multiplex PCR, and the TCRdb table lists in-frame clones only, not all of them. The sample includes fewer than 500,000 clones, approximately 80% seen only once; the top ten take 1.1%. These data belong to a study of blood T cell repertoires in COVID-19. This receptor was taken from a human donor with acute or convalescent COVID-19. The donor label of this sample is uncertain. The sequencing sample was made of peripheral blood. The chain links TRBV11-3 to TRBJ2-7; weak D call: TRBD1 (6 bases). The CDR3 loop reads CASSLQGSYEQYF. The DNA of the CDR3 is TGTGCCAGCAGCTTACAGGGGTCCTACGAGCAGTACTTC. Drawing the rest from reference TRBV11-3 and TRBJ2-7, the complete variable domain is EAGVVQSPRYKIIEKKQPVAFWCNPISGHNTLYWYLQNLGQGPELLIRYENEEAVDDSQLPKDRFSAERLKGVDSTLKIQPAELGDSAVYLCASSLQGSYEQYFGPGTRLTVT.